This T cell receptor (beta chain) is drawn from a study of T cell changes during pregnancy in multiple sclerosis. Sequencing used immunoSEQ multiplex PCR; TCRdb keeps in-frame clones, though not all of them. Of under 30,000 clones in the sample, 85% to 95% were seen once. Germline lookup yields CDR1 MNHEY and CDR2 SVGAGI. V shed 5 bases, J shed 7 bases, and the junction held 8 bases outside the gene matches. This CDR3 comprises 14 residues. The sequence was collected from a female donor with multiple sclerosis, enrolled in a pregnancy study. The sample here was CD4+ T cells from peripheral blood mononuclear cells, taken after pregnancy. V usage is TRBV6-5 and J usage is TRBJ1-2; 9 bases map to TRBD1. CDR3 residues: CASSDGTGRSGYTF. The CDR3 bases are TGTGCCAGCAGTGACGGGACAGGGAGGAGTGGCTACACCTTC.